The clone carrying this T cell receptor beta chain was recorded only once. The CDR3 covers 14 residues. Germline assignment: CDR1 MRHNA and CDR2 SNTAGT. The V end was cut by 5 bases, the J end by 1 base, with 8 bases between. This entry comes from a study of cytomegalovirus exposure and HLA in healthy donors. The PCR was carried out with 60 Vbeta primers and 13 Jbeta primers. Only in-frame clones appear in the TCRdb table, and some are missing; sequencing was by immunoSEQ multiplex PCR. In the table there are roughly 170,000 clones, roughly four fifths of which are singletons. The V and J genes are TRBV6-4 and TRBJ2-2, with D maybe TRBD1 (5 bases). Material for sequencing was PBMCs. This receptor was taken from a man aged 45-65 years in good health and CMV-seronegative. Here the CDR3 reads CASSQGRNTGELFF. CDR3 nucleotides: TGTGCCAGCAGTCAGGGTAGGAACACCGGGGAGCTGTTTTTT.